This T cell receptor beta chain appears in the sequencing data of a study of tumor and adjacent non-tumor tissue in lung cancer. This sample's RNA came from whole unsorted tissue. The CDR3 extends over 15 amino acids. Germline-derived CDR1 and CDR2 are MNHEY and SVGEGT. V lost 5 bases and J lost 3; bases outside the gene matches: 9. In its sample, this clonotype was seen many times. Three rounds of nested PCR, following a modified ARM-PCR protocol, produced the TCRbeta library. TCRdb itself ran the multiplex PCR reads through MiXCR, one entry per CDR3 protein. The top ten clones hold roughly 18% of a sample with tens of thousands of distinct CDR3 sequences, just over 65% of them seen once.

The receptor's source is a man aged 55 to 70 with non-small cell lung cancer. The chain joins TRBV6-2 or TRBV6-3 to TRBJ1-2, with 7 positions matching TRBD1. Sequencing was done on a sample of lung tumor tissue. CDR3 sequence reads: CASSKSSGQYYGYTF. The CDR3 nucleotides read TGTGCCAGCAGTAAGTCGTCGGGACAGTACTATGGCTACACCTTC.